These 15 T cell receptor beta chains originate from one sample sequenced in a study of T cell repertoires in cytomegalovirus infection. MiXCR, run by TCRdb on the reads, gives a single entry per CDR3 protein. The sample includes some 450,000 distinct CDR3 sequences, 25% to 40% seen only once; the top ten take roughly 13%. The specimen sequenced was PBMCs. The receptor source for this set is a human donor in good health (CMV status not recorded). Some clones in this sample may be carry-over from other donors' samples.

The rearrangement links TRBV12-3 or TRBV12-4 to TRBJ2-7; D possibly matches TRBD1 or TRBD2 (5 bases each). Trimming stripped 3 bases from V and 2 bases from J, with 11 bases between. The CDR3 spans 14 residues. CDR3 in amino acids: CASSLWGRTYEQYF. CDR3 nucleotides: TGTGCCAGCAGTTTGTGGGGACGAACCTACGAGCAGTACTTC.

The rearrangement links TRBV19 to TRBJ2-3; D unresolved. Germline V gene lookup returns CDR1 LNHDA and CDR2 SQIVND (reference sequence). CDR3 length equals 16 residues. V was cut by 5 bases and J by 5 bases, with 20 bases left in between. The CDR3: CASSAWTPRGGDTQYF. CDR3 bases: TGTGCCAGTAGTGCCTGGACCCCTCGTGGTGGAGATACGCAGTATTTT. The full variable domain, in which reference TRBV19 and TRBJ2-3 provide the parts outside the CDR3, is DGGITQSPKYLFRKEGQNVTLSCEQNLNHDAMYWYRQDPGQGLRLIYYSQIVNDFQKGDIAEGYSVSREKKESFPLTVTSAQKNPTAFYLCASSAWTPRGGDTQYFGPGTRLTVL.

DNA for the CDR3: TGTGCCAGCAGCTTTTACGCGGGAAATGAGCAGTTCTTC. Translated, it gives CASSFYAGNEQFF. V is TRBV11-2 and J is TRBJ2-1; a possible D gene is TRBD2 (6 bases). Germline V gene sequence: CDR1 SGHAT, CDR2 FQNNGV. CDR3 length equals 13 residues. The germline V and J ends were trimmed by 3 bases and 7 bases, with 10 bases remaining between them.

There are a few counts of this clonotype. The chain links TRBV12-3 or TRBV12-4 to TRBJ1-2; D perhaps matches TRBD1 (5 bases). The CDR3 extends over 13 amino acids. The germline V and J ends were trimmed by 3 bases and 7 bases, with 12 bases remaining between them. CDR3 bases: TGTGCCAGCAGTTTTGCCCGGAGGGGTGGCTACACCTTC. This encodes CASSFARRGGYTF.

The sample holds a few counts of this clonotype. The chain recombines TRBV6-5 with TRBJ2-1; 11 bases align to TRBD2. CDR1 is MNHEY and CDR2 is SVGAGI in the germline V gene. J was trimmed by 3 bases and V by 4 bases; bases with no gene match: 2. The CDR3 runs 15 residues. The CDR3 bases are TGTGCCAGCAGTTTGACTAGCGGGGACTACAATGAGCAGTTCTTC. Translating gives CASSLTSGDYNEQFF.

The CDR3 DNA reads as TGTGCCAGCAGCCTACTCGGGGTAGCCCAGCATTTT. Translation: CASSLLGVAQHF. The gene calls are TRBV7-2 and TRBJ1-5, with D unresolved. The V end lost 5 bases, the J end lost 11 bases, and 13 bases lay between the germline ends. The CDR3 is made up of 12 amino acids. In germline, CDR1 is SGHTA, CDR2 FQGNSA.

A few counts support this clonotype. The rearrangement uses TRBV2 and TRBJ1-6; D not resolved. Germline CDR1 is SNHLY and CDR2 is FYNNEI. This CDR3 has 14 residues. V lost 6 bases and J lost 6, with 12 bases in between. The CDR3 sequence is CASRTGVVNSPLHF. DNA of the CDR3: TGTGCCAGCAGGACCGGGGTTGTTAATTCACCCCTCCACTTT.

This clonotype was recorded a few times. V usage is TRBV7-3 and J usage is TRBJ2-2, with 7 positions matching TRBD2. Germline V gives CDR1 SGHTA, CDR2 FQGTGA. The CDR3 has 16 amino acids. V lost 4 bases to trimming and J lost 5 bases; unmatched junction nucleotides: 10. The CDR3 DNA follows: TGTGCCAGCAGCTCCTCTGCGGGGGTAGCGACCGGGGAGCTGTTTTTT. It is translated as CASSSSAGVATGELFF.

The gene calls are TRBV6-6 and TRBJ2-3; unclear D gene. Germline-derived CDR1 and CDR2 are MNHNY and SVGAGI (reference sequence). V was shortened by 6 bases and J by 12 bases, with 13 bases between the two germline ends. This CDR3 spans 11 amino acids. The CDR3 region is CASSRASDQYF. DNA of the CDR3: TGTGCCAGCAGCCGGGCCTCCGACCAGTATTTT.

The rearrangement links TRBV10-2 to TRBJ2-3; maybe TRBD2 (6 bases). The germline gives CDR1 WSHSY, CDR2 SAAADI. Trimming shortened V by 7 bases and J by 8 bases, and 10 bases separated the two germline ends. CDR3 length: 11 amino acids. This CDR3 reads CASTPGGTQYF. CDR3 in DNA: TGCGCCAGCACCCCCGGGGGTACGCAGTATTTT.

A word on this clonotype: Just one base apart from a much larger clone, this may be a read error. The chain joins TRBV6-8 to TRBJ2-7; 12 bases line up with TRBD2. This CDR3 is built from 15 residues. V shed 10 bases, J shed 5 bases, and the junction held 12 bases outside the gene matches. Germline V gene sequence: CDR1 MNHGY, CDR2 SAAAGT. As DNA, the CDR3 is TGTGCCACCAGACCTAGCGGGGGGGCATCCCACGAGCAGTACTTC. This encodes CATRPSGGASHEQYF.

The CDR3 loop is CASSLVEGGEAFF. Here the CDR3 DNA reads TGTGCCAGCAGTTTAGTGGAGGGAGGTGAAGCTTTCTTT. The V and J genes are TRBV12-3 or TRBV12-4 and TRBJ1-1, with D unresolved. CDR3 length: 13 residues. Trimming took 1 base from V and 7 from J, leaving 10 bases between them.

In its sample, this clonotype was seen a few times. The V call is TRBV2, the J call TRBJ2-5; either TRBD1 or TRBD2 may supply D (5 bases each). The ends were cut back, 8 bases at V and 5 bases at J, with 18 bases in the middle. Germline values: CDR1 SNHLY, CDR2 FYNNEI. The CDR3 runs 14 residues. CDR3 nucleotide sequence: TGTGCCAGCGAGGGGAAAACTCGCCCCGAGACCCAGTACTTC. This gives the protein CASEGKTRPETQYF.

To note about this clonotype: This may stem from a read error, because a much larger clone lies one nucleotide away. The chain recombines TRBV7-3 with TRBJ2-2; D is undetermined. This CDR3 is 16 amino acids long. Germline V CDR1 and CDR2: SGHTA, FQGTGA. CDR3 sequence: CASSLIAFANSGELFF. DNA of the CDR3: TGTGCCAGCAGCTTAATTGCGTTCGCGAACTCCGGGGAGCTGTTTTTT.

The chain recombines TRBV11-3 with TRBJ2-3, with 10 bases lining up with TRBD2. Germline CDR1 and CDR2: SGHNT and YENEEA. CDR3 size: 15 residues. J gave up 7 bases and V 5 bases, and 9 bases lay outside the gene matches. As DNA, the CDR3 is TGTGCCAGCAGCCCCAGCGGGGGGGAAATCAATACGCAGTATTTT. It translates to CASSPSGGEINTQYF. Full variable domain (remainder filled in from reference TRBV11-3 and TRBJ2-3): EAGVVQSPRYKIIEKKQPVAFWCNPISGHNTLYWYLQNLGQGPELLIRYENEEAVDDSQLPKDRFSAERLKGVDSTLKIQPAELGDSAVYLCASSPSGGEINTQYFGPGTRLTVL.